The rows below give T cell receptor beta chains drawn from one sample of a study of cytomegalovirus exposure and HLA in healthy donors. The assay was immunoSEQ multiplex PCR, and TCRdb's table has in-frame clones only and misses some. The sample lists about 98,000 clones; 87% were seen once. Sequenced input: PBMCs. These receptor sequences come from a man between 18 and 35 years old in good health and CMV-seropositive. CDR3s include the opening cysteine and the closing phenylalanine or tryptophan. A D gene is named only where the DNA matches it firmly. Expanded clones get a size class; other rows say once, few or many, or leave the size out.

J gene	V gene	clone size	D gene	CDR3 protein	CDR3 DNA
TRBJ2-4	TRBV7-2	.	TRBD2	CASSPLAGSGAKNIQYF	TGTGCCAGCAGCCCTCTAGCGGGAAGTGGAGCCAAAAACATTCAGTACTTC
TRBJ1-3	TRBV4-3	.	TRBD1	CASSQDPQGAGNTIYF	TGCGCCAGCAGCCAAGATCCACAGGGGGCTGGAAACACCATATATTTT
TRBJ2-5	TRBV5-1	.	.	CASSQTPGTQETQYF	TGCGCCAGCAGCCAAACCCCGGGAACCCAAGAGACCCAGTACTTC
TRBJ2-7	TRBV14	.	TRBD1	CASSQDMGDRDIYEQYF	TGTGCCAGCAGCCAAGATATGGGGGACAGGGACATCTACGAGCAGTACTTC
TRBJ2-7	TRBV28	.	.	CASSLVFRGDTYEQYF	TGTGCCAGCAGTTTGGTCTTCAGGGGGGATACTTACGAGCAGTACTTC
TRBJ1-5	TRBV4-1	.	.	CASSSPGQGANQPQHF	TGCGCCAGCAGCTCACCGGGACAAGGGGCTAATCAGCCCCAGCATTTT
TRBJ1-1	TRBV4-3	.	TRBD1	CASSQGQGMNTEAFF	TGCGCCAGCAGCCAGGGACAGGGGATGAACACTGAAGCTTTCTTT
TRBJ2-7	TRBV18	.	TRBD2	CASSPPGLSLAEQYF	TGTGCCAGCTCACCTCCGGGACTATCCCTCGCCGAGCAGTACTTC
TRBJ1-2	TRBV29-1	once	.	CSVVFRRANYGYTF	TGCAGCGTTGTGTTTCGGAGGGCTAACTATGGCTACACCTTC
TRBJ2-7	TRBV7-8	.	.	CASTSLTGGGRDPYEQYF	TGTGCCAGCACCAGCCTTACGGGCGGAGGGAGAGACCCCTACGAGCAGTACTTC
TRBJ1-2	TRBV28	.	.	CASLTESNYGYTF	TGTGCCAGCCTGACGGAGAGCAACTATGGCTACACCTTC
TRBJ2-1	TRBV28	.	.	CASSGTSYNEQFF	TGTGCCAGCAGTGGGACTTCCTACAATGAGCAGTTCTTC
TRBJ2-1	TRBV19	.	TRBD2	CASSITSAPSYNEQFF	TGTGCCAGTAGTATTACTAGCGCCCCCTCCTACAATGAGCAGTTCTTC
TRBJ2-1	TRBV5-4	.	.	CASSLAPPSGYNEQFF	TGTGCCAGCAGCTTGGCCCCCCCTTCGGGGTACAATGAGCAGTTCTTC
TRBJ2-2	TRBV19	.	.	CASRSVIAVFSRELFF	TGTGCCAGTAGGTCCGTAATAGCGGTCTTTTCAAGGGAGCTGTTTTTT
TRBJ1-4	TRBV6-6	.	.	CASSYRREEKLFF	TGTGCCAGCAGTTACCGGAGGGAAGAAAAACTGTTTTTT
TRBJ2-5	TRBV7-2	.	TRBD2	CASSLRLAGSQETQYF	TGTGCCAGCAGCTTACGACTAGCGGGGAGTCAAGAGACCCAGTACTTC
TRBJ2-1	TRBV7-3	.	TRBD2	CASSSNGRGWEDEQFF	TGTGCCAGCAGCTCCAACGGGAGGGGCTGGGAGGATGAGCAGTTCTTC